These 2 T cell receptor beta chains share one sample of origin, sequenced in a study of T cells after yellow fever vaccination. Each CDR3 protein gets one entry after TCRdb re-called the 5' RACE reads with MiXCR. Altogether roughly 250,000 distinct CDR3 sequences are present, roughly 13% being singletons, with the ten largest covering about 0.51%. The material sequenced was CD4+ T cells sorted from PBMCs, taken 45 days after the yellow fever booster vaccination. The receptors derive from a man aged 25-45 years who received the YFV17D yellow fever vaccine.

J is TRBJ2-1 and V is TRBV29-1, with D tentatively TRBD2 (6 bases). Germline CDR1 reads SQVTM; CDR2 reads ANQGSEA. CDR3 length equals 14 residues. V lost 6 bases, J lost 6 bases, and 18 bases lay in between. The DNA of the CDR3 is TGCAGCGTCGACAGACTAGGACGGGGCAATGAGCAGTTCTTC. The encoded protein is CSVDRLGRGNEQFF.

The chain combines TRBV5-1 with TRBJ2-2; 9 positions match TRBD1. The CDR3 contains 16 residues. The V gene's germline CDR1 is SGHRS and CDR2 YFSETQ. Trimming cost V 3 bases and J 0 bases; bases outside gene matches: 3. CDR3: CASSSQGASNTGELFF. DNA of the CDR3: TGCGCCAGCAGCTCACAGGGGGCCTCGAACACCGGGGAGCTGTTTTTT.